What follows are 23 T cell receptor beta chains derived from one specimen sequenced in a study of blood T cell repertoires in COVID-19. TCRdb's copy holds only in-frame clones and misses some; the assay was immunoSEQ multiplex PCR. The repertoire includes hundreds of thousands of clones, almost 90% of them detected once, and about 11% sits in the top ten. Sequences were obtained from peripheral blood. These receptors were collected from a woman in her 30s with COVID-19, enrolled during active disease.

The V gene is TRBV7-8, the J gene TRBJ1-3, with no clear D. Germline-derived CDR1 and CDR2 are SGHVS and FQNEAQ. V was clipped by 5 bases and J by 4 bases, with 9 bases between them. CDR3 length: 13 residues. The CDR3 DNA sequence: TGTGCCAGCAGCACGTACAAGGGAAACACCATATATTTT. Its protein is CASSTYKGNTIYF.

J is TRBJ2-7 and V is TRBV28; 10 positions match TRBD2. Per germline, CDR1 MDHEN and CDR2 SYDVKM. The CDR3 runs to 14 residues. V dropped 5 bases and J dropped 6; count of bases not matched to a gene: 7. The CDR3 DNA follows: TGTGCCAGCAGTGTGCTAGCGGGAGTTCGCGAGCAGTACTTC. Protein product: CASSVLAGVREQYF.

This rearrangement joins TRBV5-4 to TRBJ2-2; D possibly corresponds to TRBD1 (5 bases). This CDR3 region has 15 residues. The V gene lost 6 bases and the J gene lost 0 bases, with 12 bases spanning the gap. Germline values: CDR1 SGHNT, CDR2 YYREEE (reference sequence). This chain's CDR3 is CASTQDTTNTGELFF. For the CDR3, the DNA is TGTGCCAGCACCCAGGACACAACGAACACCGGGGAGCTGTTTTTT.

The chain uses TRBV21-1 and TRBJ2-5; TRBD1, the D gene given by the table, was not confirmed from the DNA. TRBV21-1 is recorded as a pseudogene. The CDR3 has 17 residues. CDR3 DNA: TGTGCCAGCAGCGGATACCCCACAGGGTCCACCCAAGAGACCCAGTACTTC. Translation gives CASSGYPTGSTQETQYF.

The CDR3 region has the DNA TGCGCCAGCAGCCAAGGGACTAGCGGGAGTTGGGAGACCCAGTACTTC. It encodes CASSQGTSGSWETQYF. This chain connects TRBV4-1 to TRBJ2-5, with 13 bases aligning to TRBD2. Germline CDR1 and CDR2: MGHRA and YSYEKL. Trimming took 1 base from V and 5 from J; bases not matched to a gene: 4. CDR3 length: 16 residues.

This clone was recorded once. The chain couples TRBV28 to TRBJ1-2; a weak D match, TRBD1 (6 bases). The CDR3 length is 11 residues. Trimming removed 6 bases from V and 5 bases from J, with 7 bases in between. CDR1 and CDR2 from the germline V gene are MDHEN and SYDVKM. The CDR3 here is CASSTGYGYTF. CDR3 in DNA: TGTGCCAGCAGCACAGGGTATGGCTACACCTTC.

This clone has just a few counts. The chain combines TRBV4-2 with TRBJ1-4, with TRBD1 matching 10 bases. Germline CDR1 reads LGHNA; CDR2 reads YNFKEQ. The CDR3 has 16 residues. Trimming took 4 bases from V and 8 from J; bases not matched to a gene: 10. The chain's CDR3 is CASSPRSGTGEEKLFF. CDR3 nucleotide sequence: TGTGCCAGCAGCCCCCGATCCGGGACAGGGGAGGAAAAACTGTTTTTT.

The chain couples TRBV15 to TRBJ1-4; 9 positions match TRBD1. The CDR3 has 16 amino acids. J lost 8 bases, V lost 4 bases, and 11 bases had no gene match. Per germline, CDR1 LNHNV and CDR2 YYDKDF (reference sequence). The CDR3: CATSNHFRDREEKLFF. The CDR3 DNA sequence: TGTGCCACCAGCAACCATTTCCGGGACAGGGAAGAAAAACTGTTTTTT.

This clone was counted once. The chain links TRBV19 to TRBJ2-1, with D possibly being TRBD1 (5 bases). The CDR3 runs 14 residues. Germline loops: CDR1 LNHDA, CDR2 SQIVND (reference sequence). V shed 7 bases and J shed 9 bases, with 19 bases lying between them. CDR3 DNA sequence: TGTGCCAGTACCCAGAGTGGCAGGGTGGGTGAGCAGTTCTTC. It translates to CASTQSGRVGEQFF.

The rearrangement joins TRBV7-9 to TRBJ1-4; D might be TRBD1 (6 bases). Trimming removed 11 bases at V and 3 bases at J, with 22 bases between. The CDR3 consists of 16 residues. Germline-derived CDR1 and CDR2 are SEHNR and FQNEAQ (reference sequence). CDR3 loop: CAPKGGEGRSNEKLFF. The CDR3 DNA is TGTGCCCCCAAGGGGGGGGAGGGGAGGTCTAATGAAAAACTGTTTTTT.

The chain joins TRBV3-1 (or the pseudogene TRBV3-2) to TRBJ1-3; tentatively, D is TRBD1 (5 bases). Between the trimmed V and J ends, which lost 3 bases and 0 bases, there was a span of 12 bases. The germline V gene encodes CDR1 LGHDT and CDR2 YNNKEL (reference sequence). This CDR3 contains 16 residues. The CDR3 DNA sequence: TGTGCCAGCAGCCATGTGGGTACAGGCTCTGGAAACACCATATATTTT. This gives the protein CASSHVGTGSGNTIYF.

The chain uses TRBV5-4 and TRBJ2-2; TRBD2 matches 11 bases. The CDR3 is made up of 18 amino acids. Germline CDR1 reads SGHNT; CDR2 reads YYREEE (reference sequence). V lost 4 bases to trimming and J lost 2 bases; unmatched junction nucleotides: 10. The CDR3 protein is CASSAEPGLAANTGELFF. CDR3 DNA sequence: TGTGCCAGCAGCGCCGAACCGGGACTAGCGGCTAACACCGGGGAGCTGTTTTTT.

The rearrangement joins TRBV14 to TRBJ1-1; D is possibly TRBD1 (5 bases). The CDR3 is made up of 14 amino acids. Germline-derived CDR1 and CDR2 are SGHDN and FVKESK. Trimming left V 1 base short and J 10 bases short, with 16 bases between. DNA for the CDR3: TGTGCCAGCAGCCAAGTATTGGGACTGGCGGTAGCTTTCTTT. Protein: CASSQVLGLAVAFF.

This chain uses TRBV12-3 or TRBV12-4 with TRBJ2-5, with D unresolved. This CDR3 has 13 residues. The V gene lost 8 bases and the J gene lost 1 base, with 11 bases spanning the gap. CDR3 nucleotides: TGTGCCAGCGGCTTGAATGCCCAAGAGACCCAGTACTTC. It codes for CASGLNAQETQYF.

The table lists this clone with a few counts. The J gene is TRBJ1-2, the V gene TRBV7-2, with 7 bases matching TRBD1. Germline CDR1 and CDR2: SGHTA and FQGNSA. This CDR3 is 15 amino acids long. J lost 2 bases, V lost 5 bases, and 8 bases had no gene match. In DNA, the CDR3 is TGTGCCAGCAGCCTTCGGCGGGACAGAAACTATGGCTACACCTTC. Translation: CASSLRRDRNYGYTF. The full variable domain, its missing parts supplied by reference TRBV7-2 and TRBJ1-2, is GAGVSQSPSNKVTEKGKDVELRCDPISGHTALYWYRQSLGQGLEFLIYFQGNSAPDKSGLPSDRFSAERTGGSVSTLTIQRTQQEDSAVYLCASSLRRDRNYGYTFGSGTRLTVV.

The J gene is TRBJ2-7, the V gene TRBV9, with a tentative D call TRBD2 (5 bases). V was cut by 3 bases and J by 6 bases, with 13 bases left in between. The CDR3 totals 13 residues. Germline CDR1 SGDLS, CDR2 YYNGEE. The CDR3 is CASSALRASEQYF. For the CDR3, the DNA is TGTGCCAGCAGCGCGTTGCGGGCGTCCGAGCAGTACTTC.

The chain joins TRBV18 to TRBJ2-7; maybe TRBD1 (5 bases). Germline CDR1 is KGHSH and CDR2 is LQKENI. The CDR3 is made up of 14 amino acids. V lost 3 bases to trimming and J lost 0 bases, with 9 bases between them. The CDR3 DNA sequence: TGTGCCAGCTCACCGACAGTAAGCTCCTACGAGCAGTACTTC. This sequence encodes CASSPTVSSYEQYF.

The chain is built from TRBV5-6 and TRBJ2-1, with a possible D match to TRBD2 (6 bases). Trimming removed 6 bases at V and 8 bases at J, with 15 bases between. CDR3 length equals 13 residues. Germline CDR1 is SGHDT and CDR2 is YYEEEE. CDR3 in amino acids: CASTGGDSYEQFF. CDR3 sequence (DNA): TGTGCCAGCACCGGAGGGGACTCTTATGAGCAGTTCTTC.

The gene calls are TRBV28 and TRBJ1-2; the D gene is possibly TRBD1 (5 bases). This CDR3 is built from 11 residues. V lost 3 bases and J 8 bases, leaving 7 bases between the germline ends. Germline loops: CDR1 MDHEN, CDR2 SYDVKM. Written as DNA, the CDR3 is TGTGCCAGCAGTTTGGGGGGAGGCTACACCTTC. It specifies CASSLGGGYTF.

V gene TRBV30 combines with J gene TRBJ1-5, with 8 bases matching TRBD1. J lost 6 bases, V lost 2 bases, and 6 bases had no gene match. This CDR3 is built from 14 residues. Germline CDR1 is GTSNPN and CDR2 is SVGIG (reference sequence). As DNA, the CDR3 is TGTGCCTGGAGTCCAGGACAGGGTCTTCAGCCCCAGCATTTT. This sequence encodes CAWSPGQGLQPQHF.

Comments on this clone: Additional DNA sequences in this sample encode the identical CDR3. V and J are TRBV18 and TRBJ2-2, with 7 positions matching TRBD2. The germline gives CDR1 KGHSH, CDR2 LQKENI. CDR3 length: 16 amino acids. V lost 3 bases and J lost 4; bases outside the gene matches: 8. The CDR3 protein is CASSPRLAGGTGELFF. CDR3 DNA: TGTGCCAGCTCACCCCGACTAGCAGGAGGCACCGGGGAGCTGTTTTTT. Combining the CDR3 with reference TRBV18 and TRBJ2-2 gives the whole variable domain NAGVMQNPRHLVRRRGQEARLRCSPMKGHSHVYWYRQLPEEGLKFMVYLQKENIIDESGMPKERFSAEFPKEGPSILRIQQVVRGDSAAYFCASSPRLAGGTGELFFGEGSRLTVL.

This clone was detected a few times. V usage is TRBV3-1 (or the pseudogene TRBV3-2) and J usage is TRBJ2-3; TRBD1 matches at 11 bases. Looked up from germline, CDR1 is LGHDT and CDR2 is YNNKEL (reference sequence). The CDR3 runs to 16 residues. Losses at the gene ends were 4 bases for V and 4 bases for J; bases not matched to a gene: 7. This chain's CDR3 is CASSLGQGALADTQYF. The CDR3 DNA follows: TGTGCCAGCAGCCTTGGACAGGGGGCTCTTGCAGATACGCAGTATTTT.

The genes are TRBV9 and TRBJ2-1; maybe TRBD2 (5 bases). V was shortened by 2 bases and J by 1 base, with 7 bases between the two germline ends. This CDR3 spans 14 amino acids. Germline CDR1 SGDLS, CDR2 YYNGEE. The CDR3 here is CASSVPGSYNEQFF. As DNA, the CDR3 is TGTGCCAGCAGCGTCCCGGGGTCCTACAATGAGCAGTTCTTC.